These T cell receptor beta chains were read from a single sample in a study of blood T cells in healthy people across ages. TCRdb passed the 5' RACE reads through MiXCR, listing each CDR3 protein once. Of about 1.5 million distinct CDR3 sequences listed, roughly 43% are singletons. The sample taken for sequencing was blood. The receptor set was obtained from a woman aged 18 to 35 in good health. CDR3s include the opening cysteine and the closing phenylalanine or tryptophan. Not every row has a clone size; where given, it reads once, few, many or a size class.

>NA|TRBV6-4|TRBJ2-2
CASSASGENTGELFF
>NA|TRBV20-1|TRBJ2-7
CSATQGPNEQYF
>few|TRBV20-1|NA
CSARFPNYEQYF
>NA|TRBV5-1|TRBJ2-2
CASSLAGHTNTGELFF
>few|TRBV11-3|TRBJ1-1
CARDAQGPTEAFF
>few|TRBV3-1|NA
CASSQESLDYGTQYF
>few|TRBV6-2/TRBV6-3|TRBJ2-4
CASSFILAENIQYF
>few|TRBV9|TRBJ2-1
CASSRGGLAFDEQFF
>NA|TRBV7-9|TRBJ1-5
CASSLGQGKPQHF
>NA|TRBV6-2/TRBV6-3|NA
CASSYDLAGYEQYF
>NA|TRBV7-6|TRBJ1-2
CASSLGRDSYTF
>few|TRBV29-1|TRBJ1-1
CSVVPGAHTEAFF
>NA|TRBV7-2|TRBJ2-4
CASSSRGLLWEQYF
>few|TRBV27|TRBJ2-7
CASSTLTSGSDYEQYF
>once|TRBV28|TRBJ2-7
CASSSPRTGRNEQYF
>once|TRBV28|TRBJ2-3
CASSRPSGRGGSSTDTQYF
>NA|TRBV9|TRBJ2-1
CASRSAGTTYNEQFF
>NA|TRBV11-2|TRBJ1-4
CASSSLSGQGGKLFF
>NA|TRBV7-8|TRBJ2-1
CASSSYVGGGGHNEQFF
>few|TRBV7-2|TRBJ1-4
CASSPDRVGTNEKLFF
>few|TRBV7-2|TRBJ2-3
CASSFETLTDTQYF
>NA|TRBV20-1|TRBJ1-5
CSARDRRGQQPQHF
>many|TRBV4-2|TRBJ2-3
CASSLPSGRGSDTQYF
>NA|TRBV24-1|TRBJ2-7
CATSDSGRFPYEQYF
>few|TRBV20-1|TRBJ2-7
CSANRGQGIYEQYF
>once|TRBV4-1|NA
CASSQRTNYEQYF
>NA|TRBV7-2|TRBJ2-2
CASSLQVTSDTGELFF
>few|TRBV2|TRBJ1-2
CASSESVNYGYTF
>NA|TRBV20-1|TRBJ1-2
CSAEDRPYGYTF
>NA|TRBV6-5|NA
CASRPMGNQETQFF
>NA|TRBV28|TRBJ1-1
CASSPSTPEAFF
>NA|TRBV30|TRBJ2-3
CAWEGRLDTQYF
>NA|TRBV2|TRBJ1-2
CATGSFLNYGYTF
>few|TRBV20-1|TRBJ1-2
CSASRDRGYGYTF
>NA|TRBV5-8|TRBJ2-5
CASSSRQGRPETQYF
>once|TRBV7-8|TRBJ2-7
CASSSRRGTDLYEQYF
>NA|TRBV7-2|TRBJ2-3
CASSLALGRQHTQYF
>NA|TRBV27|TRBJ2-5
CASSLTSGRVHEQYF
>NA|TRBV27|TRBJ1-5
CASMGTGGPLGQPQHF
>NA|TRBV19|TRBJ1-5
CASTNTIGSNQPQHF
>NA|TRBV4-3|TRBJ1-2
CASSQDRDSLGYTF
>many|TRBV6-2/TRBV6-3|TRBJ2-3
CASSYEVDTQYF
>NA|TRBV20-1|TRBJ1-2
CSAREGVYGCIF
>NA|TRBV5-5|TRBJ1-2
CASDDGPGFSNYGYTF
>NA|TRBV20-1|TRBJ2-1
CSAAPGLTNYPNGQFF
>NA|TRBV7-9|TRBJ2-1
CASNGFGYSYNEQFF
>NA|TRBV7-9|TRBJ2-7
CASRSSGRAFSEQYF
>many|TRBV6-5|TRBJ2-5
CASSPQPQETQYF
>NA|TRBV12-3/TRBV12-4|TRBJ2-7
CASSCRTGPSSYEQYF
>NA|TRBV20-1|TRBJ1-6
CSASSTGSSYNSPLHF